The T cell receptor beta chain described here comes from a study of CD8 T cells in Susac syndrome. Negative isolation yielded CD8+ and CD4+ T cells; FACS enriched TEMRA cells. From germline, CDR1 is DFQATT and CDR2 SNEGSKA (reference sequence). The CDR3 is made up of 13 amino acids. V was trimmed by 1 base and J by 3 bases, leaving 10 bases between them. With random hexamers, roughly 0.45 to 1 ug RNA was reverse transcribed. Multiplex PCR with immunoSEQ amplified the TCR beta CDR3 across 54 Vbeta and 13 Jbeta. TCRdb re-analysed the immunoSEQ multiplex PCR reads in MiXCR, keeping a single row per CDR3 protein. The sample carries some 150,000 distinct CDR3 sequences, approximately 94% recorded once.

The sequencing input was CD8+ T cells from PBMCs. This rearrangement joins TRBV20-1 to TRBJ2-7, with D possibly matching TRBD1 (6 bases). The receptor was isolated from a human donor with multiple sclerosis. CDR3 protein: CSARVTGYYEQYF. The CDR3 coding sequence is TGCAGTGCTAGAGTTACAGGGTACTACGAGCAGTACTTC.